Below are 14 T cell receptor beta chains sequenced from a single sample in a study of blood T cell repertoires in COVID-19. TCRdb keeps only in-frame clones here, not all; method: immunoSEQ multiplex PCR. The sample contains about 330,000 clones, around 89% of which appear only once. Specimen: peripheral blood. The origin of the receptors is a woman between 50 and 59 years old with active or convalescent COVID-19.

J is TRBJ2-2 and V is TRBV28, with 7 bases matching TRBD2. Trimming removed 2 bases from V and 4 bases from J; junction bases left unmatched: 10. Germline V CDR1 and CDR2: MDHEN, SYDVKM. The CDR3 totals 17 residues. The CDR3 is CASSLRTSWGPTGELFF. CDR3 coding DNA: TGTGCCAGCAGTTTACGGACTAGTTGGGGACCCACCGGGGAGCTGTTTTTT.

The CDR3 here is CASSLDSGTFYEQYF. In nucleotides, the CDR3 is TGTGCCAGTAGTCTCGACAGTGGGACTTTCTACGAGCAGTACTTC. The chain uses TRBV19 and TRBJ2-7, with D possibly TRBD2 on 6 matching bases. Germline assignment: CDR1 LNHDA and CDR2 SQIVND (reference sequence). Trimming shortened V by 5 bases and J by 3 bases, and 17 bases separated the two germline ends. CDR3 size: 15 residues. Full variable domain (remainder filled in from reference TRBV19 and TRBJ2-7): DGGITQSPKYLFRKEGQNVTLSCEQNLNHDAMYWYRQDPGQGLRLIYYSQIVNDFQKGDIAEGYSVSREKKESFPLTVTSAQKNPTAFYLCASSLDSGTFYEQYFGPGTRLTVT.

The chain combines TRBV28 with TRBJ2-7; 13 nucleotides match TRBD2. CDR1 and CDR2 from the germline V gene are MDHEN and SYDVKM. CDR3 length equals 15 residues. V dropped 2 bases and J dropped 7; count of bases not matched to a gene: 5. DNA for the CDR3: TGTGCCAGCAGTTTAAGGACTAGCGGGAGTCAAGAGCAGTACTTC. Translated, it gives CASSLRTSGSQEQYF.

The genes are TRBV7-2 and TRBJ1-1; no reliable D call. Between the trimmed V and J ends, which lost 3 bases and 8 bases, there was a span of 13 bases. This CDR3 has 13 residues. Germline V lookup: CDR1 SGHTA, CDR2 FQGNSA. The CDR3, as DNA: TGTGCCAGCAGCTTTGGGCACAGTCCAGAAGCTTTCTTT. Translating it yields CASSFGHSPEAFF.

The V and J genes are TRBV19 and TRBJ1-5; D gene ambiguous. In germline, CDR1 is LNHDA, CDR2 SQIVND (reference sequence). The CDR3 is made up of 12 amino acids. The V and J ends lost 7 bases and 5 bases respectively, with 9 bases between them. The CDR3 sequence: CASKGGDQPQHF. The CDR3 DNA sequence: TGTGCCAGTAAAGGCGGTGATCAGCCCCAGCATTTT.

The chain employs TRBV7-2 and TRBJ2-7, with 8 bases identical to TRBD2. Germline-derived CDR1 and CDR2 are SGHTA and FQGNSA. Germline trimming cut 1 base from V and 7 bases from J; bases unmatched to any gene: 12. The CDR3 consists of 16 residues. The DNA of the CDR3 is TGTGCCAGCAGCTTAGTAGGCGGGGGGTCGCCTCGGGAGCAGTACTTC. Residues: CASSLVGGGSPREQYF.

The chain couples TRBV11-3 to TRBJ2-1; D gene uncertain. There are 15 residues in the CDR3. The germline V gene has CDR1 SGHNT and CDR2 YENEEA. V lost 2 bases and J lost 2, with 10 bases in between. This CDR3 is CASSLNYRPYNEQFF. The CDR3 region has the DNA TGTGCCAGCAGCTTAAATTACAGACCCTACAATGAGCAGTTCTTC.

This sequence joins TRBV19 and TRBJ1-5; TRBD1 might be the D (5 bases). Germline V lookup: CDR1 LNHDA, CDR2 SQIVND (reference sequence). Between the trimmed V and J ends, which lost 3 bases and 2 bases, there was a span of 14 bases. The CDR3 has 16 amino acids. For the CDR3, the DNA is TGTGCCAGTAGTATTGAGGCAGGGTCTGGCAATCAGCCCCAGCATTTT. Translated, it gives CASSIEAGSGNQPQHF. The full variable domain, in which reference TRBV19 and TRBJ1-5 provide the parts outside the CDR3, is DGGITQSPKYLFRKEGQNVTLSCEQNLNHDAMYWYRQDPGQGLRLIYYSQIVNDFQKGDIAEGYSVSREKKESFPLTVTSAQKNPTAFYLCASSIEAGSGNQPQHFGDGTRLSIL.

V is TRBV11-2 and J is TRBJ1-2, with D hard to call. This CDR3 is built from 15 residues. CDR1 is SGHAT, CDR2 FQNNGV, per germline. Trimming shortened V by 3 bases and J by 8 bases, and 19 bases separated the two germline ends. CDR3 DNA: TGTGCCAGCAGCTTGAGGGCAGCAGGACTCAGCGGCTACACCTTC. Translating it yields CASSLRAAGLSGYTF. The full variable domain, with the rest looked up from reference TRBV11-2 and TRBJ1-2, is EAGVAQSPRYKIIEKRQSVAFWCNPISGHATLYWYQQILGQGPKLLIQFQNNGVVDDSQLPKDRFSAERLKGVDSTLKIQPAKLEDSAVYLCASSLRAAGLSGYTFGSGTRLTVV.

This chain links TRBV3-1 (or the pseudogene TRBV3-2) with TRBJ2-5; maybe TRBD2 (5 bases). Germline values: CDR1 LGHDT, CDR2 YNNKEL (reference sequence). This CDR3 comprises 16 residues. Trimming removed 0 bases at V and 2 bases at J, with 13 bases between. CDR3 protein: CASSQDRTGFQETQYF. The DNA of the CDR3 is TGTGCCAGCAGCCAAGATCGAACGGGATTTCAAGAGACCCAGTACTTC.

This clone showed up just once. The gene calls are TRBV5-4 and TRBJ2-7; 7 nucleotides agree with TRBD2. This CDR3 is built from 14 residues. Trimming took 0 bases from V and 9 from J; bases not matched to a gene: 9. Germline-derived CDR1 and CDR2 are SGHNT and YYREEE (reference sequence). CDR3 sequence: CASSLEGLSLVQYF. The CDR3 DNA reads TGTGCCAGCAGCTTGGAGGGACTATCTCTCGTGCAGTACTTC.

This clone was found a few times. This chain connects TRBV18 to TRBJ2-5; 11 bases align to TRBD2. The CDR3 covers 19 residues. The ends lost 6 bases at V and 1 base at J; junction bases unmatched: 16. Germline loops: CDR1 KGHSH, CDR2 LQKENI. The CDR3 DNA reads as TGTGCCAGCTCGCCAGTCCGGGCTAGCGGGGGGCGCTCCCAAGAGACCCAGTACTTC. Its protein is CASSPVRASGGRSQETQYF.

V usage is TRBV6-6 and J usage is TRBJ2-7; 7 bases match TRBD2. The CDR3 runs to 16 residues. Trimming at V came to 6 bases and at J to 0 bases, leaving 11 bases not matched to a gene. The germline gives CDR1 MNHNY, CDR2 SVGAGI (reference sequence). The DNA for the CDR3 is TGTGCCAGCAGACCAAGCGGGGTAAAAAGCTCCTACGAGCAGTACTTC. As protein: CASRPSGVKSSYEQYF.

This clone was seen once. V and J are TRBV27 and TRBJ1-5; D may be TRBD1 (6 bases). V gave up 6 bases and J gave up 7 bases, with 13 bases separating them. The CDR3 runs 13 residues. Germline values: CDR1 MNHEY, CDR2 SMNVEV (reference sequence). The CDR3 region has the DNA TGTGCCAGCAGCCAACAGGGCTGGCAGCCCCAGCATTTT. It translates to CASSQQGWQPQHF.